This TCR beta chain was sequenced during a study of blood T cell repertoires in COVID-19. At the level of the study: Sites across the United States, Italy and Spain contributed samples from acute and convalescent COVID-19. Sources were T cells, B-cell-depleted T cells, or PBMCs; the material itself was cDNA or gDNA.

Trimming removed 2 bases from V and 3 bases from J, with 8 bases in between. CDR1 is SGHNT and CDR2 is YENEEA in the germline V gene. This CDR3 has 13 residues. In the study's own analysis: Cell counts per sample came from amplifying reference gene primers. Only in-frame clones appear in the TCRdb table, and some are missing; sequencing was by immunoSEQ multiplex PCR. D and trimming were read from the DNA, whereas the V and J calls and clone size are those reported in that table. Here the sample spans about 140,000 clones, roughly 84% being singletons. The chain joins TRBV11-3 to TRBJ2-7; TRBD2 is a possible D gene (5 bases). The TCR originated in an older woman with acute or convalescent COVID-19. Source material: peripheral blood. CDR3 residues: CASSLNRDYEQYF. CDR3 DNA: TGTGCCAGCAGCTTAAACCGGGACTACGAGCAGTACTTC. Supplemented by reference TRBV11-3 and TRBJ2-7, the full variable domain reads EAGVVQSPRYKIIEKKQPVAFWCNPISGHNTLYWYLQNLGQGPELLIRYENEEAVDDSQLPKDRFSAERLKGVDSTLKIQPAELGDSAVYLCASSLNRDYEQYFGPGTRLTVT.